The rows below give T cell receptor beta chains drawn from one sample of a study of T cell responses to AZD1222 COVID-19 vaccine. TCRdb's table, derived via immunoSEQ multiplex PCR, lists solely in-frame clones and lacks some. The sample shows 95,000 to 150,000 clones, approximately 90% of them seen only once. The specimen was peripheral blood, collected on day 0 of AZD1222 vaccination. The receptors were gathered from an adult in good health. Each CDR3 is given with its conserved first and last residue. D genes are given only for firm matches. Expanded clones are given a class, and other clones once, few, many or no size at all.

TRBV7-2	TRBJ2-1	once	TRBD2	CASSSWAGDEQFF	TGTGCCAGCAGCTCGTGGGCGGGGGATGAGCAGTTCTTC
TRBV9	TRBJ2-1	.	TRBD1	CASSEPMAGGDQYNEQFF	TGTGCCAGCAGCGAGCCCATGGCAGGGGGTGATCAATACAATGAGCAGTTCTTC
TRBV6-2/TRBV6-3	TRBJ2-7	.	TRBD2	CASSILAGLYEQYF	TGTGCCAGCAGTATTCTAGCGGGGCTCTACGAGCAGTACTTC
TRBV6-2/TRBV6-3	TRBJ2-7	.	TRBD1	CASSNPDRGGYEQYF	TGTGCCAGCAGTAACCCAGACAGGGGGGGCTACGAGCAGTACTTC
TRBV19	TRBJ1-2	.	.	CASSMRGYGYTF	TGTGCCAGTAGTATGAGAGGCTATGGCTACACCTTC
TRBV3-1/TRBV3-2	TRBJ2-7	.	.	CASSQEGHRGRYEQYF	TGTGCCAGCAGCCAAGAGGGGCATCGGGGCAGGTACGAGCAGTACTTC
TRBV6-5	TRBJ1-5	.	.	CASRSTDYSNQPQHF	TGTGCCAGCAGATCGACAGACTATAGCAATCAGCCCCAGCATTTT
TRBV12-3/TRBV12-4	TRBJ1-1	.	.	CASRLDRITEAFF	TGTGCCAGCAGACTGGACCGCATCACTGAAGCTTTCTTT
TRBV6-1	TRBJ2-7	.	TRBD1	CASSEGYRDRGIEQYF	TGTGCCAGCAGTGAAGGTTACCGGGACAGGGGCATCGAGCAGTACTTC
TRBV29-1	TRBJ1-1	.	TRBD1	CSASQGDTEAFF	TGCAGCGCCTCACAGGGGGACACTGAAGCTTTCTTT
TRBV10-3	TRBJ1-2	.	.	CAISELSTPGSYGYTF	TGTGCCATCAGTGAGCTATCAACTCCGGGAAGCTATGGCTACACCTTC
TRBV6-4	TRBJ2-2	.	.	CASDSTGELFF	TGTGCCAGCGACAGCACCGGGGAGCTGTTTTTT
TRBV28	TRBJ2-3	.	.	CASSLRRRQDTQYF	TGTGCCAGCAGTTTGCGGCGTCGGCAAGATACGCAGTATTTT
TRBV19	TRBJ2-5	.	.	CASSIQENQETQYF	TGTGCCAGTAGTATCCAGGAGAACCAAGAGACCCAGTACTTC
TRBV6-2/TRBV6-3	TRBJ1-1	.	.	CASSYPQGNTEAFF	TGTGCCAGCAGTTACCCCCAGGGGAACACTGAAGCTTTCTTT
TRBV19	TRBJ1-1	.	TRBD1	CASSEQGSGNTEAFF	TGTGCCAGTAGCGAACAGGGGAGCGGGAACACTGAAGCTTTCTTT
TRBV13	TRBJ2-7	.	.	CASSYFNAYEQYF	TGTGCCAGCAGCTACTTTAATGCTTACGAGCAGTACTTC
TRBV5-4	TRBJ2-7	once	TRBD1	CASSPGQGFYEQYF	TGTGCCAGCAGCCCGGGACAGGGCTTCTACGAGCAGTACTTC
TRBV6-4	TRBJ2-1	.	TRBD2	CASSDTSGGANEQFF	TGTGCCAGCAGTGACACTAGCGGGGGGGCCAATGAGCAGTTCTTC
TRBV2	TRBJ2-3	.	.	CASSVRGRVPDTQYF	TGTGCCAGCAGTGTGAGGGGTAGGGTCCCAGATACGCAGTATTTT
TRBV2	TRBJ1-3	.	TRBD1	CASKDRDGNTIYF	TGTGCCAGCAAGGACAGGGATGGAAACACCATATATTTT
TRBV28	TRBJ1-4	.	.	CASSLQGREKLFF	TGTGCCAGCAGTTTACAGGGGCGGGAAAAACTGTTTTTT
TRBV27	TRBJ2-7	.	.	CASSLGGGYEQYF	TGTGCCAGCAGTTTAGGAGGGGGCTACGAGCAGTACTTC
TRBV15	TRBJ1-1	.	.	CATSREVGTEAFF	TGTGCCACCAGCAGAGAGGTGGGGACTGAAGCTTTCTTT
TRBV4-2	TRBJ1-2	few	TRBD1	CASSQPDRDYGYTF	TGTGCCAGCAGCCAACCGGACAGGGACTATGGCTACACCTTC
TRBV6-6	TRBJ1-2	.	.	CASSVPGGGYTF	TGTGCCAGCAGTGTCCCGGGGGGTGGCTACACCTTC
TRBV19	TRBJ1-1	.	.	CASSIDSKGTEAFF	TGTGCCAGTAGTATAGACTCTAAAGGCACTGAAGCTTTCTTT
TRBV5-4	TRBJ2-7	.	.	CASSQLGFYEQYF	TGTGCCAGCAGCCAACTTGGGTTTTACGAGCAGTACTTC
TRBV7-8	TRBJ2-7	.	.	CASSLGLGARNEQYF	TGTGCCAGCAGCTTAGGCCTGGGAGCGAGGAACGAGCAGTACTTC
TRBV18	TRBJ2-5	.	.	CASSPIPSQETQYF	TGTGCCAGCTCACCAATCCCCAGCCAAGAGACCCAGTACTTC
TRBV3-1/TRBV3-2	TRBJ2-3	.	TRBD2	CASSQDLMAAGGPGDTQYF	TGTGCCAGCAGCCAAGATTTGATGGCAGCGGGGGGCCCCGGAGATACGCAGTATTTT
TRBV9	TRBJ2-5	.	.	CASSVSQQETQYF	TGTGCCAGCAGCGTATCCCAGCAAGAGACCCAGTACTTC
TRBV20-1	TRBJ2-7	.	.	CSAYRAGEQYF	TGCAGTGCCTACAGGGCCGGCGAGCAGTACTTC
TRBV2	TRBJ2-5	.	.	CASSGTGTWETQYF	TGTGCCAGCAGTGGAACAGGGACTTGGGAGACCCAGTACTTC
TRBV6-2/TRBV6-3	TRBJ1-5	.	TRBD1	CASSRGTGGPYSNQPQHF	TGTGCCAGCAGCCGCGGGACAGGAGGTCCTTATAGCAATCAGCCCCAGCATTTT
TRBV28	TRBJ2-7	.	TRBD2	CASSHSGGASYEQYF	TGTGCCAGCAGTCATAGCGGGGGGGCCTCCTACGAGCAGTACTTC
TRBV19	TRBJ2-1	.	TRBD1	CASSIDRGLRDEQFF	TGTGCCAGTAGTATCGACAGGGGGCTAAGGGATGAGCAGTTCTTC
TRBV5-1	TRBJ2-7	.	TRBD1	CASRAGTGVSYEQYF	TGCGCCAGCAGAGCCGGGACAGGGGTCTCCTACGAGCAGTACTTC
TRBV9	TRBJ1-1	.	.	CASSIGGLSAEAFF	TGTGCCAGCAGCATAGGCGGGCTTTCGGCTGAAGCTTTCTTT
TRBV6-6	TRBJ2-5	.	.	CASSYPQGWMQETQYF	TGTGCCAGCAGTTACCCACAGGGTTGGATGCAAGAGACCCAGTACTTC
TRBV20-1	TRBJ2-1	.	TRBD2	CSATSGIEQFF	TGCAGTGCTACCAGCGGGATTGAGCAGTTCTTC
TRBV6-5	TRBJ1-5	.	.	CASSPVSNQPQHF	TGTGCCAGCAGCCCAGTTAGCAATCAGCCCCAGCATTTT
TRBV7-2	TRBJ1-1	.	TRBD1	CASSRDRVRNTEAFF	TGTGCCAGCAGCAGGGACAGGGTTAGGAACACTGAAGCTTTCTTT
TRBV7-8	TRBJ2-1	.	.	CASSLNSRNNEQFF	TGTGCCAGCAGCTTAAATAGCCGGAACAATGAGCAGTTCTTC
TRBV11-2	TRBJ1-1	.	TRBD1	CASSAGGHTEAFF	TGTGCCAGCAGCGCAGGGGGCCACACTGAAGCTTTCTTT
TRBV4-2	TRBJ2-1	.	.	CASSQPGGNEQFF	TGTGCCAGCAGCCAACCTGGGGGTAATGAGCAGTTCTTC
TRBV7-2	TRBJ1-2	.	.	CASSKGAGAGSYGYTF	TGTGCCAGCAGCAAAGGGGCTGGGGCAGGAAGCTATGGCTACACCTTC
TRBV15	TRBJ1-1	.	.	CATSRETGREAFF	TGTGCCACCAGCAGAGAAACAGGGAGAGAAGCTTTCTTT
TRBV6-2/TRBV6-3	TRBJ2-6	.	TRBD1	CASSRRGQGASGANVLTF	TGTGCCAGCAGCAGAAGGGGACAGGGGGCGTCTGGGGCCAACGTCCTGACTTTC